One sample yielded the 9 T cell receptor beta chains listed below, sequenced in a study of T cells expressing NK-cell markers. TCRdb reprocessed the 5' RACE reads, keeping one entry per CDR3 protein, no DNA. Listed are some 120,000 distinct CDR3 sequences; less than 20% falls within the top ten. Source material: blood T cells: a sorted CD56 or NKG2C T cell subset, CD4+ or CD8+ T cells, or bulk PBMC T cells (not recorded which). Receptors were obtained from a woman aged 18-70 years in good health.

The CDR3 loop is CASNTPTEGQTKETQYF. The chain links TRBV6-1 to TRBJ2-5; no DNA is available, so the TRBD1 call from TCRdb remains unchecked. The CDR3 covers 17 residues. Per the germline V gene, CDR1 is MNHNS and CDR2 is SASEGT.

The CDR3 sequence is CASSLGWTANTEAFF. The chain couples TRBV5-5 to TRBJ1-1; TCRdb picks TRBD1, but there is no DNA to check that call. Germline loops: CDR1 SGHKS, CDR2 YYEKEE (reference sequence). This CDR3 spans 15 amino acids. The full variable domain, in which reference TRBV5-5 and TRBJ1-1 provide the parts outside the CDR3, is DAGVTQSPTHLIKTRGQQVTLRCSPISGHKSVSWYQQVLGQGPQFIFQYYEKEERGRGNFPDRFSARQFPNYSSELNVNALLLGDSALYLCASSLGWTANTEAFFGQGTRLTVV.

J is TRBJ2-2 and V is TRBV4-3. Per germline, CDR1 LGHNA and CDR2 YSLEER. The CDR3 runs to 15 residues. CDR3 residues: CASSQVGFNTGELFF.

This chain joins TRBV25-1 and TRBJ2-6; TCRdb's D call, TRBD1, is unchecked because there is no DNA. CDR1 and CDR2 (germline): MGHDK, SYGVNS. This CDR3 spans 16 amino acids. The CDR3 spells CASSLGGQTGANVLTF.

The chain couples TRBV7-7 to TRBJ2-3; TCRdb outputs TRBD2, but without DNA this stays unchecked. The CDR3 sequence is 19 residues long. Germline-derived CDR1 and CDR2 are SSHAT and FNYEAQ (reference sequence). CDR3 region: CASSSGLAGGTPSTDTQYF.

The chain carries TRBV12-3 or TRBV12-4 and TRBJ2-5; no DNA is available, so the TRBD2 call from TCRdb remains unchecked. The CDR3 covers 15 residues. The CDR3 loop reads CASSSVAGEEETQYF.

J is TRBJ2-7 and V is TRBV7-2; TCRdb lists TRBD1, though no DNA is available to test this call. Germline V gives CDR1 SGHTA, CDR2 FQGNSA. The CDR3 contains 15 residues. The CDR3 spells CASSFEGQVFYEQYF.

The V gene is TRBV12-3 or TRBV12-4, the J gene TRBJ2-1; TCRdb names TRBD1, which stays unverified in the absence of DNA. The CDR3 extends over 14 amino acids. The CDR3 sequence: CASSLKGGWDEQFF.

The V gene is TRBV12-3 or TRBV12-4, the J gene TRBJ1-1; without DNA, the TCRdb call of TRBD1 cannot be checked. This CDR3 comprises 15 residues. CDR3 amino acids: CASSSGGTQNTEAFF.